Described below is a single TCR beta chain sequence and its context. The CDR3 covers 16 residues. The ends were cut back, 3 bases at V and 1 base at J, with 15 bases in the middle. The V gene's germline CDR1 is SGDLS and CDR2 YYNGEE. The sample originates from a study of blood T cell repertoires in COVID-19. At the level of the study: From T cells, B-cell-depleted T cells, or PBMCs came the material, which was cDNA or gDNA.

Per the original data handling: Using reference gene primer amplification, nucleated cell counts were estimated. Sequencing used immunoSEQ multiplex PCR; TCRdb keeps in-frame clones, though not all of them. The V and J calls and the clone size are those of that table, but D and trimming were determined from the DNA. The sample shows 230,000 or so clones, 80% to 85% of them seen only once. This rearrangement joins TRBV9 to TRBJ2-3; weak D call: TRBD1 (6 bases). The sample comprised peripheral blood. The clonotype was recovered from a man under 40 with active or convalescent COVID-19. DNA of the CDR3: TGTGCCAGCAGCGAGACAGGTCGGGTTGGCACAGATACGCAGTATTTT. Amino acids: CASSETGRVGTDTQYF.